This is a list of T cell receptor beta chains from one sample in a study of glioma-infiltrating T cells. TCRdb reprocessed the multiplex PCR reads with MiXCR, giving one entry per CDR3 protein. The table records approximately 89,000 distinct CDR3 sequences, 20% to 25% of them present only once. The sample was glioma tissue, nonneoplastic brain tissue, or PBMCs (not recorded which). These receptors all come from a human donor with low-grade glioma or glioblastoma, undergoing nonglioma brain surgery, or in good health (not recorded which). Each CDR3 is given with its conserved first and last residue. Fields, in order: V gene, clone size, D gene, CDR3 length, J gene, CDR3 protein, CDR3 DNA. D genes are given only for firm matches. Only part of the rows carry a size: once, few, many, or a class if the clone is expanded.

V gene: TRBV2
clone size: .
D gene: .
CDR3 length: 15
J gene: TRBJ1-2
CDR3 protein: CASSPERTARYGYTF
CDR3 DNA: TGTGCCAGCAGCCCTGAAAGGACAGCGCGCTATGGCTACACCTTC

V gene: TRBV27
clone size: many
D gene: TRBD1
CDR3 length: 15
J gene: TRBJ2-7
CDR3 protein: CASSQTGVSSYEQYF
CDR3 DNA: TGTGCCAGCAGCCAAACAGGGGTCAGCTCCTACGAGCAGTACTTC

V gene: TRBV24-1
clone size: many
D gene: TRBD1
CDR3 length: 14
J gene: TRBJ2-7
CDR3 protein: CATSGQGPFREQYF
CDR3 DNA: TGTGCCACCAGTGGACAGGGCCCTTTTAGGGAGCAGTACTTC

V gene: TRBV11-2
clone size: few
D gene: .
CDR3 length: 16
J gene: TRBJ1-1
CDR3 protein: CASSLTKGTLNTEAFF
CDR3 DNA: TGTGCCAGCAGCTTAACGAAGGGTACTTTGAACACTGAAGCTTTCTTT

V gene: TRBV6-1
clone size: many
D gene: .
CDR3 length: 15
J gene: TRBJ1-1
CDR3 protein: CASSSLVGGGTEAFF
CDR3 DNA: TGTGCCAGCAGTTCCCTGGTGGGGGGAGGCACTGAAGCTTTCTTT

V gene: TRBV7-9
clone size: few
D gene: .
CDR3 length: 13
J gene: TRBJ2-7
CDR3 protein: CASSFFTGHEQYF
CDR3 DNA: TGTGCCAGCAGCTTTTTTACTGGCCACGAGCAGTACTTC

V gene: TRBV27
clone size: .
D gene: .
CDR3 length: 13
J gene: TRBJ1-1
CDR3 protein: CASSLWGDTEAFF
CDR3 DNA: TGTGCCAGCAGTTTATGGGGGGACACTGAAGCTTTCTTT

V gene: TRBV2
clone size: many
D gene: TRBD2
CDR3 length: 15
J gene: TRBJ2-7
CDR3 protein: CASKGGLAGAYEQYF
CDR3 DNA: TGTGCCAGCAAGGGGGGACTAGCGGGAGCCTACGAGCAGTACTTC

V gene: TRBV3-1
clone size: many
D gene: .
CDR3 length: 12
J gene: TRBJ1-2
CDR3 protein: CASSQGRSYYTF
CDR3 DNA: TGTGCCAGCAGCCAAGGGCGTAGTTACTACACCTTC

V gene: TRBV20-1
clone size: many
D gene: .
CDR3 length: 13
J gene: TRBJ2-1
CDR3 protein: CSASGSSYNEQFF
CDR3 DNA: TGCAGTGCTAGCGGGAGCTCCTACAATGAGCAGTTCTTC

V gene: TRBV20-1
clone size: many
D gene: .
CDR3 length: 11
J gene: TRBJ2-1
CDR3 protein: CSARDHHEQFF
CDR3 DNA: TGCAGTGCTAGAGATCACCATGAGCAGTTCTTC

V gene: TRBV5-1
clone size: .
D gene: TRBD2
CDR3 length: 17
J gene: TRBJ2-4
CDR3 protein: CASSLGLAELAKNIQYF
CDR3 DNA: TGCGCCAGCAGCTTGGGACTAGCGGAACTAGCCAAAAACATTCAGTACTTC

V gene: TRBV20-1
clone size: many
D gene: .
CDR3 length: 13
J gene: TRBJ2-1
CDR3 protein: CSARASSYNEQFF
CDR3 DNA: TGCAGTGCTCGCGCTAGTTCCTACAATGAGCAGTTCTTC

V gene: TRBV20-1
clone size: .
D gene: .
CDR3 length: 11
J gene: TRBJ1-1
CDR3 protein: CSASGRNEAFF
CDR3 DNA: TGCAGTGCTAGTGGGAGGAATGAAGCTTTCTTT

V gene: TRBV7-6
clone size: .
D gene: .
CDR3 length: 14
J gene: TRBJ2-7
CDR3 protein: CASSLDVGAYEQYF
CDR3 DNA: TGTGCCAGCAGCTTAGATGTGGGTGCCTACGAGCAGTACTTC

V gene: TRBV20-1
clone size: many
D gene: .
CDR3 length: 13
J gene: TRBJ2-7
CDR3 protein: CSAIGDLAYEQYF
CDR3 DNA: TGCAGTGCCATAGGGGACTTAGCCTACGAGCAGTACTTC

V gene: TRBV6-4
clone size: many
D gene: .
CDR3 length: 14
J gene: TRBJ2-3
CDR3 protein: CASSVGLNTDTQYF
CDR3 DNA: TGTGCCAGCAGTGTGGGACTCAACACAGATACGCAGTATTTT

V gene: TRBV7-9
clone size: .
D gene: .
CDR3 length: 15
J gene: TRBJ1-3
CDR3 protein: CASSPTTGSGSTIYF
CDR3 DNA: TGTGCCAGCAGCCCGACCACAGGCTCTGGAAGCACCATATATTTT

V gene: TRBV7-2
clone size: few
D gene: .
CDR3 length: 15
J gene: TRBJ2-7
CDR3 protein: CASSRPRTPPYEQYF
CDR3 DNA: TGTGCCAGCAGCCGACCGAGGACACCCCCCTACGAGCAGTACTTC

V gene: TRBV29-1
clone size: few
D gene: .
CDR3 length: 12
J gene: TRBJ1-3
CDR3 protein: CSASSSGNTIYF
CDR3 DNA: TGCAGCGCCTCGAGCTCTGGAAACACCATATATTTT

V gene: TRBV19
clone size: .
D gene: .
CDR3 length: 16
J gene: TRBJ1-4
CDR3 protein: CATSAKGLAGNEKLFF
CDR3 DNA: TGTGCCACCTCCGCCAAGGGGCTCGCCGGCAATGAAAAACTGTTTTTT

V gene: TRBV5-1
clone size: few
D gene: TRBD1
CDR3 length: 17
J gene: TRBJ2-2
CDR3 protein: CASSEDRGPYDTGELFF
CDR3 DNA: TGCGCCAGCAGCGAGGACAGGGGGCCATACGACACCGGGGAGCTGTTTTTT

V gene: TRBV7-9
clone size: many
D gene: TRBD1
CDR3 length: 14
J gene: TRBJ1-1
CDR3 protein: CASSSDRANTEAFF
CDR3 DNA: TGTGCCAGCAGCTCGGACAGGGCTAACACTGAAGCTTTCTTT

V gene: TRBV2
clone size: .
D gene: TRBD1
CDR3 length: 15
J gene: TRBJ2-5
CDR3 protein: CASGVDRGPEETQYF
CDR3 DNA: TGTGCCAGCGGTGTGGATAGGGGGCCAGAGGAGACCCAGTACTTC

V gene: TRBV28
clone size: many
D gene: .
CDR3 length: 14
J gene: TRBJ1-5
CDR3 protein: CASHGNLGNQPQHF
CDR3 DNA: TGTGCCAGCCACGGGAATCTAGGCAATCAGCCCCAGCATTTT

V gene: TRBV6-5
clone size: many
D gene: .
CDR3 length: 15
J gene: TRBJ1-3
CDR3 protein: CASSYSGDRGNTIYF
CDR3 DNA: TGTGCCAGCAGTTACTCGGGGGATCGAGGGAACACCATATATTTT

V gene: TRBV12-3/TRBV12-4
clone size: .
D gene: .
CDR3 length: 14
J gene: TRBJ1-3
CDR3 protein: CASTSQFSGNTIYF
CDR3 DNA: TGTGCCAGCACCTCACAGTTCTCTGGAAACACCATATATTTT

V gene: TRBV10-1
clone size: many
D gene: .
CDR3 length: 12
J gene: TRBJ1-1
CDR3 protein: CASSLGQGEAFF
CDR3 DNA: TGTGCCAGCAGCTTGGGACAAGGAGAAGCTTTCTTT

V gene: TRBV6-1
clone size: many
D gene: .
CDR3 length: 13
J gene: TRBJ1-5
CDR3 protein: CASSNRPGQPQHF
CDR3 DNA: TGTGCCAGCAGTAACAGGCCGGGACAGCCCCAGCATTTT

V gene: TRBV19
clone size: .
D gene: TRBD2
CDR3 length: 16
J gene: TRBJ2-3
CDR3 protein: CDSILGLAGSTDTQYF
CDR3 DNA: TGTGACAGTATTCTGGGACTAGCGGGGAGCACAGATACGCAGTATTTT

V gene: TRBV14
clone size: .
D gene: TRBD2
CDR3 length: 17
J gene: TRBJ2-5
CDR3 protein: CASSLPSLAGGPETQYF
CDR3 DNA: TGTGCCAGCAGCCTCCCATCTCTAGCGGGGGGGCCTGAGACCCAGTACTTC

V gene: TRBV6-5
clone size: .
D gene: TRBD2
CDR3 length: 18
J gene: TRBJ2-1
CDR3 protein: CASSYSRPGLAGGNEQFF
CDR3 DNA: TGTGCCAGCAGTTACTCTCGTCCGGGACTAGCGGGGGGTAATGAGCAGTTCTTC

V gene: TRBV11-2
clone size: .
D gene: .
CDR3 length: 16
J gene: TRBJ2-7
CDR3 protein: CASSAVGTLIAYEQYF
CDR3 DNA: TGTGCCAGCAGCGCCGTGGGGACGTTGATTGCCTACGAGCAGTACTTC

V gene: TRBV2
clone size: many
D gene: .
CDR3 length: 15
J gene: TRBJ1-3
CDR3 protein: CASSVLTRSGNTIYF
CDR3 DNA: TGTGCCAGCAGTGTCCTCACCCGCTCTGGAAACACCATATATTTT

V gene: TRBV10-2
clone size: many
D gene: .
CDR3 length: 13
J gene: TRBJ1-1
CDR3 protein: CASSGVVNTEAFF
CDR3 DNA: TGCGCCAGCAGTGGAGTGGTGAACACTGAAGCTTTCTTT

V gene: TRBV2
clone size: many
D gene: .
CDR3 length: 10
J gene: TRBJ1-1
CDR3 protein: CAARGTEAFF
CDR3 DNA: TGTGCCGCCCGAGGGACTGAAGCTTTCTTT

V gene: TRBV3-1
clone size: .
D gene: TRBD1
CDR3 length: 14
J gene: TRBJ1-2
CDR3 protein: CASSPGQSSYGYTF
CDR3 DNA: TGTGCCAGCAGCCCGGGACAGTCCTCCTATGGCTACACATTC

V gene: TRBV10-3
clone size: many
D gene: TRBD1
CDR3 length: 14
J gene: TRBJ2-3
CDR3 protein: CAISESDRGDTQYF
CDR3 DNA: TGTGCCATCAGTGAAAGCGACAGGGGGGATACGCAGTATTTT

V gene: TRBV7-6
clone size: many
D gene: TRBD1
CDR3 length: 17
J gene: TRBJ2-1
CDR3 protein: CASSLRDRDRGHNEQFF
CDR3 DNA: TGTGCCAGCAGCCTAAGGGACCGGGACAGGGGTCACAATGAGCAGTTCTTC

V gene: TRBV27
clone size: many
D gene: TRBD2
CDR3 length: 13
J gene: TRBJ2-1
CDR3 protein: CASRGLAKNEQFF
CDR3 DNA: TGTGCCAGCAGGGGACTAGCGAAGAATGAGCAGTTCTTC

V gene: TRBV3-1
clone size: many
D gene: TRBD2
CDR3 length: 13
J gene: TRBJ2-3
CDR3 protein: CASSLAGTDTQYF
CDR3 DNA: TGTGCCAGCAGCCTAGCGGGGACAGATACGCAGTATTTT

V gene: TRBV5-6
clone size: .
D gene: .
CDR3 length: 13
J gene: TRBJ1-5
CDR3 protein: CASSFGHYQPQHF
CDR3 DNA: TGTGCCAGCAGCTTTGGACACTATCAGCCCCAGCATTTT

V gene: TRBV12-3/TRBV12-4
clone size: .
D gene: TRBD2
CDR3 length: 18
J gene: TRBJ2-3
CDR3 protein: CASSYLRLAGGQADTQYF
CDR3 DNA: TGTGCCAGCAGTTACCTGAGACTAGCGGGGGGGCAGGCAGATACGCAGTATTTT

V gene: TRBV3-1
clone size: many
D gene: .
CDR3 length: 16
J gene: TRBJ1-3
CDR3 protein: CASSQHQRGSGNTIYF
CDR3 DNA: TGTGCCAGCAGCCAACATCAGCGGGGCTCTGGAAACACCATATATTTT

V gene: TRBV6-1
clone size: many
D gene: .
CDR3 length: 13
J gene: TRBJ2-3
CDR3 protein: CASSWTLTDTQYF
CDR3 DNA: TGTGCCAGCAGTTGGACTCTCACAGATACGCAGTATTTT

V gene: TRBV20-1
clone size: many
D gene: .
CDR3 length: 12
J gene: TRBJ1-3
CDR3 protein: CSASPAGNTIYF
CDR3 DNA: TGCAGTGCTAGCCCGGCTGGAAACACCATATATTTT

V gene: TRBV7-9
clone size: .
D gene: .
CDR3 length: 15
J gene: TRBJ1-6
CDR3 protein: CASSLDSASISPLHF
CDR3 DNA: TGTGCCAGCAGCTTAGACAGCGCGTCAATATCACCCCTCCACTTT

V gene: TRBV2
clone size: many
D gene: .
CDR3 length: 14
J gene: TRBJ1-1
CDR3 protein: CASRLGGVNTEAFF
CDR3 DNA: TGTGCCAGCAGGTTAGGGGGAGTGAACACTGAAGCTTTCTTT